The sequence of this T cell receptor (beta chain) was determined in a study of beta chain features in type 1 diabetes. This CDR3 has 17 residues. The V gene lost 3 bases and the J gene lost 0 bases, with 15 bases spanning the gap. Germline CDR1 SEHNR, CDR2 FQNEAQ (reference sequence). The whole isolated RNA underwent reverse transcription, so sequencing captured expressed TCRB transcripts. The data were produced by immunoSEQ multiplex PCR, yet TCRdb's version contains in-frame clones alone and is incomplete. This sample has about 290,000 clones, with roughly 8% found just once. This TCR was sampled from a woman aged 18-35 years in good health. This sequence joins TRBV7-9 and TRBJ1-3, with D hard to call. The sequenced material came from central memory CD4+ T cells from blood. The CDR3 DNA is TGTGCCAGCAGCTTGGGGATGAGCTCTATCTCTGGAAACACCATATATTTT. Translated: CASSLGMSSISGNTIYF.